This T cell receptor beta chain was observed in a study of response to subunit inactivated influenza vaccine. The sample holds many counts of this clonotype. V was pared by 5 bases and J by 2 bases, with 19 bases between. There are 16 residues in the CDR3. One entry per CDR3 protein, called by TCRdb with MiXCR from the RT-PCR reads. The profile covers roughly 700,000 distinct CDR3 sequences, with approximately 15% appearing a single time and approximately 6.5% taken by the ten largest. Material: PBMCs from blood, obtained 14 days before vaccination. The rearrangement links TRBV12-3 or TRBV12-4 to TRBJ2-7; D possibly matches TRBD1 or TRBD2 (5 bases each). The receptor comes from a man in his forties or fifties who received an inactivated influenza vaccine. This CDR3 is CASSQRLGTQAYEQYF. In nucleotides, the CDR3 is TGTGCCAGCAGTCAAAGACTCGGGACGCAAGCCTACGAGCAGTACTTC.